One TCR beta chain is described in this entry. Germline is not matched at one junction end, which may reflect a read error. These data are taken from a study of prognosis after radiotherapy for stage I lung cancer. Imaging by CT and PET/CT found every patient node-negative, and no patient had prior chemotherapy, radiotherapy or other malignancies. Two-round multiplex PCR amplified TCR beta CDR3 from genomic DNA. Primers were specific to each TRBV and TRBJ gene in first-round PCR. One entry per CDR3 protein results from TCRdb running MiXCR on the multiplex PCR reads. In the table there are roughly 25,000 distinct CDR3 sequences, around 46% of which are singletons. This CDR3 has 12 amino acids. CDR1 MNHEY and CDR2 SVGEGT come from the germline V gene.

The V and J genes are TRBV6-2 or TRBV6-3 and TRBJ1-1; D not certain. The sequenced sample was PBMCs, obtained before or after stereotactic body radiation therapy (not recorded which). This clonotype originated in a donor aged 50 or older with non-small cell lung cancer. This CDR3 reads CANSSGGTEAFF. The DNA of the CDR3 is TGTGCCAACAGTTCAGGTGGTACTGAAGCTTTCTTT.